The clone carrying this T cell receptor beta chain was seen a handful of times. The sample comes from a study of blood T cell repertoires in COVID-19. Whole-study context: COVID-19 samples from acute and convalescent phases originated in the United States, Italy and Spain. PBMCs, B-cell-depleted T cells, or T cells were the source of the cDNA or gDNA that made up the material.

As processed by the authors: Reference gene primer amplification yielded estimated nucleated cell counts. The protocol was immunoSEQ multiplex PCR, while the TCRdb copy is restricted to in-frame clones and leaves out a portion. From that table come the V and J calls and clone size; the DNA was used to work out D and trimming. In the table there are 65,000 to 90,000 clones, about 89% of which are singletons. Germline CDR1 is MGHRA and CDR2 is YSYEKL. CDR3 length: 17 residues. Deletions cut 0 bases from V and 6 bases from J, with 18 bases between. The sequence derives from a man aged 50 to 59 with acute or convalescent COVID-19. The sequenced sample consisted of peripheral blood. The V call is TRBV4-1, the J call TRBJ1-5; D is possibly TRBD1 (6 bases). The CDR3 here is CASSQDLPYRAAQPQHF. The CDR3 coding sequence is TGCGCCAGCAGCCAAGATTTACCTTACAGGGCAGCTCAGCCCCAGCATTTT.